This T cell receptor (beta chain) was observed in a study of PD-1 blockade in classical Hodgkin lymphoma. Study outcomes and limitations: Baseline diversity in complete responders resembled that of newly diagnosed patients. The study reported lower baseline TCR diversity in newly diagnosed patients than in healthy donors. In CD4+ cells, TCR diversity went up significantly by C4D1, but in CD8+ cells it did not.

Sequencing used immunoSEQ multiplex PCR; TCRdb keeps in-frame clones, though not all of them. Altogether around 91,000 clones are present, roughly 89% being singletons, with the ten largest covering roughly 21%. Relapse after autologous stem cell transplantation occurred in every patient, and brentuximab vedotin exposure varied. CDR1 and CDR2 from the germline V gene are MNHEY and SVGAGI. The CDR3 has 15 amino acids. V was clipped by 4 bases and J by 0 bases; unmatched bases: 6. This clone was found once. Its matching antigen is unknown. Here the sequenced sample was peripheral blood mononuclear cells (PBMCs), taken at baseline. The chain couples TRBV6-5 to TRBJ2-7, with 7 bases aligning to TRBD1. The TCR originated in a human donor with classical Hodgkin lymphoma. The CDR3 spells CASSLGQRPSYEQYF. The DNA for the CDR3 is TGTGCCAGCAGTTTGGGACAGCGGCCCTCCTACGAGCAGTACTTC.